Listed below are T cell receptor beta chains from one sample, sequenced in a study of blood T cell repertoires in COVID-19. Sequencing was performed with immunoSEQ multiplex PCR; in TCRdb, only in-frame clones are kept and a portion is missing. The data show hundreds of thousands of clones, roughly 89% seen once. The source material was peripheral blood. Receptors originate from a woman in her twenties or thirties with active or convalescent COVID-19. Both conserved end residues are part of each CDR3. Fields, in order: D gene, V gene, J gene, clone size, CDR3 DNA, CDR3 protein. D genes are given only for firm matches. A row's size may be missing; if present it is once, few, many or a size class.

>NA|TRBV5-1|TRBJ1-4|NA
TGCGCCAGCAGCTTTACAGGGACTAATGAAAAACTGTTTTTT
CASSFTGTNEKLFF
>TRBD1|TRBV27|TRBJ1-2|NA
TGTGCCAGCAGTTTCACCGGGACAGGGGGCTATGGCTACACCTTC
CASSFTGTGGYGYTF
>TRBD1|TRBV10-3|TRBJ1-1|NA
TGTGCCATAACCGGGACAGGGAGGCACACTGAAGCTTTCTTT
CAITGTGRHTEAFF
>TRBD1|TRBV2|TRBJ1-2|NA
TGTGCCAGCGACCGGGACAGGGAAGGGAGTGGCTACACCTTC
CASDRDREGSGYTF
>NA|TRBV3-1/TRBV3-2|TRBJ1-1|NA
TGTGCCAGCAGCCAAGAGGGGACTCCCAACACTGAAGCTTTCTTT
CASSQEGTPNTEAFF
>NA|TRBV11-1|TRBJ2-4|NA
TGTGCCAGCAGTTTAAGCCCAGAGGGCATTCAGTACTTC
CASSLSPEGIQYF
>NA|TRBV11-2|TRBJ1-1|NA
TGTGCCAGCAGCTTAGTAGGGCAGGGTCTGCCTGAAGCTTTCTTT
CASSLVGQGLPEAFF
>TRBD1|TRBV5-1|TRBJ1-6|few
TGCGCCAGCAGCAGGACAGGGGACTATAATTCACCCCTCCACTTT
CASSRTGDYNSPLHF
>NA|TRBV9|TRBJ2-1|NA
TGTGCCAGCAGCGAACTTGGAGGTGTGGCCTACAATGAGCAGTTCTTC
CASSELGGVAYNEQFF
>NA|TRBV11-2|TRBJ1-3|NA
TGTGCCAGCAGGACTCGGGGTTCTGGAAACACCATATATTTT
CASRTRGSGNTIYF
>NA|TRBV5-1|TRBJ2-2|NA
TGCGCCAGCAGCTTGCTTGCGGCGGGCGCGAACACCGGGGAGCTGTTTTTT
CASSLLAAGANTGELFF
>TRBD2|TRBV6-5|TRBJ2-7|NA
TGTGCCAGCAGGCTCGGGACTAGCGGCTACGAGCAGTACTTC
CASRLGTSGYEQYF
>TRBD1|TRBV2|TRBJ1-2|NA
TGTGCCAGCAGTGAAGGGGGACAGAGAAGTTATGGCTACACCTTC
CASSEGGQRSYGYTF
>NA|TRBV18|TRBJ1-1|NA
TGTGCCAGCTCGAACACGGGGGAGGAGAAGAACACTGAAGCTTTCTTT
CASSNTGEEKNTEAFF
>TRBD1|TRBV6-5|TRBJ2-7|NA
TGTGCCAGCACCTTGGACAGGGGCGCCGACGAGCAGTACTTC
CASTLDRGADEQYF
>NA|TRBV27|TRBJ1-1|NA
TGTGCCAGCAGTTTGAGCCAGGGGCTACGGAACACTGAAGCTTTCTTT
CASSLSQGLRNTEAFF
>TRBD2|TRBV6-4|TRBJ2-1|few
TGTGCCAGCAGCGCTGAGACTAGCGGACCCTACAATGAGCAGTTCTTC
CASSAETSGPYNEQFF
>TRBD1|TRBV27|TRBJ1-2|once
TGTGCCAGCAGTTTACAGGGGGCTCACTATGGCTACACCTTC
CASSLQGAHYGYTF
>NA|TRBV7-2|TRBJ1-2|NA
TGTGCCAGCAGATCTGGGGAGTATGGCTACACCTTC
CASRSGEYGYTF
>NA|TRBV11-2|TRBJ2-5|NA
TGTGCCAGCAGCTCGATCCGGGGTGCACAAGAGACCCAGTACTTC
CASSSIRGAQETQYF
>TRBD2|TRBV4-1|TRBJ2-7|NA
TGCGCCAGCAGCCAAGATAGGACTAGCTCCACCTACGAGCAGTACTTC
CASSQDRTSSTYEQYF
>NA|TRBV2|TRBJ1-1|NA
TGTGCCAGCAGGTCGGGACTAGGGAACACTGAAGCTTTCTTT
CASRSGLGNTEAFF
>TRBD1|TRBV3-1/TRBV3-2|TRBJ1-5|NA
TGTGCCAGCAGCCAAGGATCAGGGGGGACCTATCAGCCCCAGCATTTT
CASSQGSGGTYQPQHF
>TRBD2|TRBV27|TRBJ2-7|NA
TGTGCCAGCAGCGGGGGAGGGCCGATTCGCGAGCAGTACTTC
CASSGGGPIREQYF
>TRBD1|TRBV29-1|TRBJ1-1|once
TGCAGCGTTGTGGGGGACAGACTTGAAGCTTTCTTT
CSVVGDRLEAFF
>NA|TRBV5-1|TRBJ2-1|NA
TGCGCCAGCAGCCTGGGCGGGCTACCAGCCTACAATGAGCAGTTCTTC
CASSLGGLPAYNEQFF
>NA|TRBV4-1|TRBJ1-6|NA
TGCGCCAGCAGCCGAGACCGGGATAATTCACCCCTCCACTTT
CASSRDRDNSPLHF
>TRBD1|TRBV25-1|TRBJ1-1|NA
TGTGCCAGCAGTGCTACAGGGGGTTTAGGGACTGAAGCTTTCTTT
CASSATGGLGTEAFF
>NA|TRBV19|TRBJ2-7|NA
TGTGCCAGTAGTATATCACATTGGCAGACCTACGAGCAGTACTTC
CASSISHWQTYEQYF
>NA|TRBV6-5|TRBJ1-1|once
TGTGCCAGCAGGCAAGAGCAACCGAACACTGAAGCTTTCTTT
CASRQEQPNTEAFF
>NA|TRBV30|TRBJ2-1|NA
TGTGCCGGGCACCCCTGGCGGGCCCTATCCTACAATGAGCAGTTCTTC
CAGHPWRALSYNEQFF
>TRBD1|TRBV27|TRBJ1-2|once
TGTGCCAGCAGCGGACAGGATAACTATGGCTACACCTTC
CASSGQDNYGYTF
>NA|TRBV4-1|TRBJ2-3|NA
TGCGCCAGCAGCCAAGTTTGGGCAGCCGATACGCAGTATTTT
CASSQVWAADTQYF
>NA|TRBV7-2|TRBJ1-5|few
TGTGCCAGCAGCTTAGATCAGGGTCTCGGTCAGCCCCAGCATTTT
CASSLDQGLGQPQHF
>TRBD1|TRBV6-5|TRBJ2-5|NA
TGTGCCAGCACCTTAGGTCCCACAGGGGGGGAGACCCAGTACTTC
CASTLGPTGGETQYF
>NA|TRBV19|TRBJ1-5|NA
TGTGCAACAGGGCCCGAGGGGCCCCAGCATTTT
CATGPEGPQHF
>NA|TRBV2|TRBJ1-5|NA
TGTGCCAGCAGTGTTACAGGACAGAGCAATCAGCCCCAGCATTTT
CASSVTGQSNQPQHF
>NA|TRBV5-1|TRBJ2-1|NA
TGCGCCAGCAGCTTGGAGCCTAGCGCTCCGAAGGATGAGCAGTTCTTC
CASSLEPSAPKDEQFF
>NA|TRBV5-1|TRBJ2-2|few
TGCGCCAGCAGCTTGGCCGACACCGGGGAGCTGTTTTTT
CASSLADTGELFF
>NA|TRBV6-1|TRBJ1-3|few
TGTGCCAGCAGCGAATCGACAGGTCTCTCTGGAAACACCATATATTTT
CASSESTGLSGNTIYF
>NA|TRBV27|TRBJ1-2|once
TGTGCCAGCAGTACAGGGCCCTATGGCTACACCTTC
CASSTGPYGYTF
>TRBD2|TRBV7-9|TRBJ2-1|NA
TGTGCCAGCAGCCCGGGCCGACTAGCGGGAGGGCCCTACAATGAGCAGTTCTTC
CASSPGRLAGGPYNEQFF
>NA|TRBV5-4|TRBJ1-1|NA
TGTGCCAGCAGCTTGCGGGAACAAGCGGAGACTGAAGCTTTCTTT
CASSLREQAETEAFF
>TRBD1|TRBV27|TRBJ2-2|NA
TGTGCCAGCAGTCCAGCAGACAGGGGCGGGAACACCGGGGAGCTGTTTTTT
CASSPADRGGNTGELFF
>TRBD1|TRBV5-4|TRBJ1-1|once
TGTGCCAGCAGCGCCCCTGTGACAGGGGTAAACACTGAAGCTTTCTTT
CASSAPVTGVNTEAFF
>TRBD2|TRBV13|TRBJ2-3|NA
TGTGCCAGCGGACACTCTCTGGGACTAGCCACAGATACGCAGTATTTT
CASGHSLGLATDTQYF
>NA|TRBV7-2|TRBJ2-7|NA
TGTGCCAGCAGTGACCGGGACTGGGGGTCCTACGAGCAGTACTTC
CASSDRDWGSYEQYF
>NA|TRBV11-1|TRBJ1-1|NA
TGTGCCAGCAGCTTATACAGCCTGGGGAACACTGAAGCTTTCTTT
CASSLYSLGNTEAFF
>TRBD2|TRBV30|TRBJ2-5|once
TGTGCCTGTTCGACTAGCGGCCTTGAAGAGACCCAGTACTTC
CACSTSGLEETQYF
>NA|TRBV4-1|TRBJ2-7|NA
TGCGCCAGCAGCCAAGATTTCCAGGAAACCTCCTACGAGCAGTACTTC
CASSQDFQETSYEQYF
>NA|TRBV12-2|TRBJ2-5|once
TGTGCAAGTCGCTTAGACTCTCAGGGGGCTGTGACCCAGTACTTC
CASRLDSQGAVTQYF
>NA|TRBV5-4|TRBJ1-2|NA
TGTGCCAGCAGCACCGTAGGGGTTGGTGGAGGCTACACCTTC
CASSTVGVGGGYTF
>TRBD1|TRBV5-5|TRBJ1-1|NA
TGTGCCAGCAGCGGACAGGGGGAACAAACTGAAGCTTTCTTT
CASSGQGEQTEAFF
>TRBD1|TRBV3-1/TRBV3-2|TRBJ1-5|NA
TGTGCCAGCAGCCCCGGGACAGGGATGGTGGAGCCCCAGCATTTT
CASSPGTGMVEPQHF
>TRBD2|TRBV6-4|TRBJ2-2|NA
TGTGCCAGCAGTGAGCGGCTAGCGGGGAACACCGGGGAGCTGTTTTTT
CASSERLAGNTGELFF